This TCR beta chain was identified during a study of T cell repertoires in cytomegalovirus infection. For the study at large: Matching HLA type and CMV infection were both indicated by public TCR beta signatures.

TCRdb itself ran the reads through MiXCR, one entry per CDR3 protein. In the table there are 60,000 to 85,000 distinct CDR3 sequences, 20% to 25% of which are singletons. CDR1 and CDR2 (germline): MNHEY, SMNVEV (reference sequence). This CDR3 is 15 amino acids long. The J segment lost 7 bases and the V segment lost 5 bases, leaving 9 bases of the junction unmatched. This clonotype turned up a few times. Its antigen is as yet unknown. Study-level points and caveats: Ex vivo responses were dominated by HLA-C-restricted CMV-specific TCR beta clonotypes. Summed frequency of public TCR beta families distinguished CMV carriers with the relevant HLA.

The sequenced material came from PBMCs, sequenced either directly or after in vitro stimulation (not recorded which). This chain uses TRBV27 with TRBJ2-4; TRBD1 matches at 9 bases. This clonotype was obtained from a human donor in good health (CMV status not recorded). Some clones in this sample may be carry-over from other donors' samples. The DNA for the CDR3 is TGTGCCAGCAGTCAGACAGGACAGGGGAACAACATTCAGTACTTC. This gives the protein CASSQTGQGNNIQYF.